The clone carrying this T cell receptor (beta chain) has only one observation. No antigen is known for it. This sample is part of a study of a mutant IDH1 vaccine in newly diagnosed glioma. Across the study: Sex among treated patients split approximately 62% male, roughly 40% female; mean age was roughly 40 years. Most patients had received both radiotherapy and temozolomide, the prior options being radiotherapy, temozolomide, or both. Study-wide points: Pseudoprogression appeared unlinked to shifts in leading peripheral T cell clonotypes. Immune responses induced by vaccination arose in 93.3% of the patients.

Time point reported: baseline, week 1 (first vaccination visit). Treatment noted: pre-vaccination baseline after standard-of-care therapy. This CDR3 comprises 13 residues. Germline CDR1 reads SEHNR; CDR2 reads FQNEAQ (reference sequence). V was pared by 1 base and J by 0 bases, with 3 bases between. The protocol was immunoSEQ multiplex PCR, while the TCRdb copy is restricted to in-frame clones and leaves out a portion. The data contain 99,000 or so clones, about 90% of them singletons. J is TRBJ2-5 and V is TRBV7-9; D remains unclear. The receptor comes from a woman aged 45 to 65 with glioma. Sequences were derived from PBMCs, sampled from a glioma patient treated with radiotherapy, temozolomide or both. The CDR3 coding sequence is TGTGCCAGCAGCTTAGATAACCAAGAGACCCAGTACTTC. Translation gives CASSLDNQETQYF. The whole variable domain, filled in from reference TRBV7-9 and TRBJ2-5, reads DTGVSQNPRHKITKRGQNVTFRCDPISEHNRLYWYRQTLGQGPEFLTYFQNEAQLEKSRLLSDRFSAERPKGSFSTLEIQRTEQGDSAMYLCASSLDNQETQYFGPGTRLLVL.